This entry lists 19 T cell receptor beta chains sequenced from one sample in a study of cytomegalovirus exposure and HLA in healthy donors. The PCR contained 60 Vbeta and 13 Jbeta primers. Repertoires were generated with immunoSEQ multiplex PCR, while TCRdb's copy carries only in-frame clones and drops some. The sample has around 130,000 clones; under 70% are singletons. Sequencing input: PBMCs. These receptor sequences come from an older woman in good health and CMV-seronegative.

The chain recombines TRBV5-1 with TRBJ2-3, with TRBD2 matching over 9 bases. The V segment lost 5 bases and the J segment 9 bases; nucleotides outside the gene matches: 19. CDR3 length: 17 amino acids. Germline V gene sequence: CDR1 SGHRS, CDR2 YFSETQ. CDR3 amino acids: CASRGTSFNHQQITQYF. The CDR3 DNA reads TGCGCCAGCAGGGGGACTAGCTTCAACCATCAACAGATAACGCAGTATTTT.

The table lists this clone with a count of one. This chain connects TRBV27 to TRBJ2-7, with D possibly being TRBD2 (5 bases). This CDR3 is 14 amino acids long. Germline V gene lookup returns CDR1 MNHEY and CDR2 SMNVEV (reference sequence). The germline V and J ends were trimmed by 2 bases and 2 bases, with 10 bases remaining between them. In nucleotides, the CDR3 is TGTGCCAGCAGTTTAGCGGGCATCCCCTACGAGCAGTACTTC. It yields the protein CASSLAGIPYEQYF.

This chain joins TRBV18 and TRBJ2-1; no reliable D call. The germline V gene encodes CDR1 KGHSH and CDR2 LQKENI. This CDR3 contains 14 residues. Deletions cut 3 bases from V and 1 base from J, with 7 bases between. CDR3 nucleotides: TGTGCCAGCTCACCCGCGATTTCCTACAATGAGCAGTTCTTC. This encodes CASSPAISYNEQFF.

This sequence joins TRBV6-6 and TRBJ2-1, with a tentative D call TRBD2 (6 bases). Germline lookup yields CDR1 MNHNY and CDR2 SVGAGI (reference sequence). The V and J ends lost 6 bases and 6 bases respectively, with 18 bases between them. The CDR3 is 15 residues long. The CDR3 nucleotides are TGTGCCAGCAGCCCATGGGGGGATTCCAGCAATGAGCAGTTCTTC. Protein product: CASSPWGDSSNEQFF.

This clone was counted only a few times. DNA of the CDR3: TGTGCCAGCAGTAAACTGTCGGACACCATATATTTT. Encoded protein: CASSKLSDTIYF. The gene calls are TRBV6-6 and TRBJ1-3; D not certain. Per germline, CDR1 MNHNY and CDR2 SVGAGI (reference sequence). The CDR3 covers 12 residues. Trimming took off 5 bases at V and 8 bases at J, with 10 bases between the two ends.

V gene TRBV4-1 combines with J gene TRBJ2-7; the match to TRBD1 covers 9 bases. Germline lookup yields CDR1 MGHRA and CDR2 YSYEKL. The V and J ends lost 2 bases and 3 bases, in that order; junction bases with no gene match: 5. The CDR3 is 15 residues long. This CDR3 reads CASSQPGTGYYEQYF. The CDR3 DNA sequence: TGCGCCAGCAGCCAACCCGGGACAGGGTACTACGAGCAGTACTTC.

V is TRBV6-5 and J is TRBJ1-1, with D possibly matching TRBD1 (6 bases). V was cut by 4 bases and J by 8 bases, with 14 bases left in between. The CDR3 extends over 13 amino acids. Per germline, CDR1 MNHEY and CDR2 SVGAGI. CDR3 loop: CASSSFRGTEAFF. The CDR3 DNA follows: TGTGCCAGCAGTTCATTCAGGGGAACCGAAGCTTTCTTT.

This chain links TRBV5-1 with TRBJ2-5, with 10 bases aligning to TRBD2. V shed 0 bases and J 7 bases; nucleotides not matched to a gene: 6. There are 15 residues in the CDR3. The germline V gene has CDR1 SGHRS and CDR2 YFSETQ. The CDR3, as DNA: TGCGCCAGCAGCTTGGCCGGGACTAGCGAGGGGACCCAGTACTTC. Amino acid sequence: CASSLAGTSEGTQYF.

V is TRBV6-5 and J is TRBJ2-1, with 11 bases identical to TRBD2. CDR1 is MNHEY and CDR2 is SVGAGI in the germline V gene. V was pared by 4 bases and J by 3 bases, with 5 bases of the junction left unmatched. The CDR3 sequence is 16 residues long. The CDR3 bases are TGTGCCAGCAGTTCCCCCGGGACTAGCGGCTACAATGAGCAGTTCTTC. Translating it yields CASSSPGTSGYNEQFF.

V is TRBV28 and J is TRBJ1-1; tentative D call: TRBD1 (5 bases). The germline V gene has CDR1 MDHEN and CDR2 SYDVKM. The V and J ends lost 5 bases and 5 bases respectively, with 15 bases between them. There are 14 residues in the CDR3. Here the CDR3 reads CASSAPGGRTEAFF. Here the CDR3 DNA reads TGTGCCAGCAGTGCTCCCGGGGGACGGACTGAAGCTTTCTTT.

This clone turned up a few times. The chain couples TRBV25-1 to TRBJ1-1; 8 positions match TRBD1. The germline V gene encodes CDR1 MGHDK and CDR2 SYGVNS. J gave up 3 bases and V 6 bases, and 9 bases lay outside the gene matches. The CDR3 is made up of 15 amino acids. The CDR3 region is CASRPDRGGDTEAFF. CDR3 in DNA: TGTGCCAGCAGACCTGACAGGGGTGGGGACACTGAAGCTTTCTTT.

The V call is TRBV7-9, the J call TRBJ2-7; 10 bases are shared with TRBD2. The junction had 9 bases not matched to a gene; V was cut back by 8 bases and J by 2 bases. The CDR3 contains 15 residues. Germline CDR1 reads SEHNR; CDR2 reads FQNEAQ (reference sequence). CDR3 sequence: CASESSGSPPYEQYF. The CDR3 bases are TGTGCCAGCGAGTCTAGCGGGAGCCCCCCCTACGAGCAGTACTTC.

There are a few counts of this clone. This chain connects TRBV2 to TRBJ2-3; weak D call: TRBD2 (6 bases). The V gene lost 7 bases and the J gene lost 2 bases, with 13 bases spanning the gap. The germline V gene encodes CDR1 SNHLY and CDR2 FYNNEI. The CDR3 consists of 14 residues. CDR3 coding DNA: TGTGCCAGCACCCCAGTAGCGGCCACAGATACGCAGTATTTT. Protein product: CASTPVAATDTQYF.

This chain links TRBV29-1 with TRBJ2-1, with 13 nucleotides matching TRBD2. The CDR3 sequence is 17 residues long. Germline CDR1 is SQVTM and CDR2 is ANQGSEA. The ends lost 6 bases at V and 0 bases at J; junction bases unmatched: 8. Written as DNA, the CDR3 is TGCAGCGTCCGGGGACTAGCGGGACCTAGCTCCTACAATGAGCAGTTCTTC. This sequence encodes CSVRGLAGPSSYNEQFF.

V gene TRBV7-9 combines with J gene TRBJ2-7; tentative D call: TRBD2 (6 bases). The germline V gene encodes CDR1 SEHNR and CDR2 FQNEAQ (reference sequence). The CDR3 is made up of 13 amino acids. The V end lost 5 bases, the J end lost 3 bases, and 11 bases lay between the germline ends. The CDR3 DNA is TGTGCCAGCAGCCGAACAGCGGGCTACGAGCAGTACTTC. Translating gives CASSRTAGYEQYF.

Points on this clone: The germline gene is not matched at one end of the junction; a read error may be the cause. The chain joins TRBV7-9 to TRBJ2-7; the D is unclear. Germline V lookup: CDR1 SEHNR, CDR2 FQNEAQ (reference sequence). The CDR3 runs to 12 residues. CDR3 loop: CSSSPNSYEQYF. The CDR3 DNA follows: TGTTCCAGCAGCCCCAACTCCTACGAGCAGTACTTC.

This chain links TRBV29-1 with TRBJ2-7; TRBD1 aligns across 8 bases. Germline CDR1 reads SQVTM; CDR2 reads ANQGSEA. Losses at the gene ends were 6 bases for V and 2 bases for J; bases not matched to a gene: 12. The CDR3 length is 15 residues. Written as DNA, the CDR3 is TGCAGCGTCGCCGGACAGGGCCTGAACCCCTACGAGCAGTACTTC. Its translation is CSVAGQGLNPYEQYF.

The chain couples TRBV9 to TRBJ2-2, with D possibly TRBD2 on 5 matching bases. V was cut by 0 bases and J by 4 bases, with 16 bases left in between. There are 17 residues in the CDR3. Germline CDR1 and CDR2: SGDLS and YYNGEE. CDR3 DNA sequence: TGTGCCAGCAGCGTAGGGGGTATTATAGCGTTCACCGGGGAGCTGTTTTTT. The encoded protein is CASSVGGIIAFTGELFF.

The chain is built from TRBV5-1 and TRBJ2-3; tentatively, D is TRBD2 (5 bases). Deletions cut 4 bases from V and 0 bases from J, with 9 bases between. The CDR3 length is 14 residues. Germline lookup yields CDR1 SGHRS and CDR2 YFSETQ. The DNA for the CDR3 is TGCGCCAGCAGCGCCGGACTGAGCACAGATACGCAGTATTTT. It translates to CASSAGLSTDTQYF.